A single sample gave rise to the 11 T cell receptor beta chains below, sequenced in a study of identical twins' blood T cells. TCRdb re-called the 5' RACE reads with MiXCR, one entry per CDR3 protein. This sample yields 350,000 to 400,000 distinct CDR3 sequences, of which over 25% are seen a single time; approximately 6.6% belongs to the top ten. Sequencing was carried out using PBMCs. All receptors derive from a woman aged 18-49 years in good health.

This clonotype has only a few counts. The genes are TRBV5-1 and TRBJ1-1; D remains ambiguous. The CDR3 length is 11 residues. CDR1 and CDR2 from the germline V gene are SGHRS and YFSETQ. The CDR3 region is CAGDARTEAFF. CDR3 bases: TGCGCAGGTGATGCGCGCACTGAAGCTTTCTTT. The whole variable domain, filled in from reference TRBV5-1 and TRBJ1-1, reads KAGVTQTPRYLIKTRGQQVTLSCSPISGHRSVSWYQQTPGQGLQFLFEYFSETQRNKGNFPGRFSGRQFSNSRSEMNVSTLELGDSALYLCAGDARTEAFFGQGTRLTVV.

This clonotype was observed a handful of times. The chain uses TRBV29-1 and TRBJ2-3; D unclear. The germline gives CDR1 SQVTM, CDR2 ANQGSEA. The ends were cut back, 4 bases at V and 4 bases at J, with 9 bases in the middle. The CDR3 spans 12 residues. The chain's CDR3 is CSVGRVADTQYF. CDR3 nucleotides: TGCAGCGTTGGTCGGGTCGCAGATACGCAGTATTTT.

This clonotype has just a few counts. V is TRBV20-1 and J is TRBJ1-5; D is possibly TRBD1 (6 bases). The CDR3 is made up of 14 amino acids. Germline V lookup: CDR1 DFQATT, CDR2 SNEGSKA (reference sequence). The V gene lost 6 bases and the J gene lost 2 bases, with 14 bases spanning the gap. The CDR3 protein is CSAGAGAGNQPQHF. CDR3 bases: TGCAGTGCGGGGGCTGGGGCCGGCAATCAGCCCCAGCATTTT.

This clonotype was seen ten or more times. This chain links TRBV20-1 with TRBJ2-1, with a weak D call TRBD2 (5 bases). The germline CDR1 and CDR2 sequences are DFQATT and SNEGSKA (reference sequence). With 3 bases removed from V and 6 bases from J, the gap between germline ends came to 9 bases. The CDR3 covers 12 residues. The CDR3 sequence: CSARTDSNEQFF. The CDR3 bases are TGCAGTGCTAGGACGGACTCCAATGAGCAGTTCTTC.

In this sample, this clonotype turned up many times. The gene calls are TRBV14 and TRBJ1-3; 7 nucleotides agree with TRBD1. Germline values: CDR1 SGHDN, CDR2 FVKESK. This CDR3 is built from 16 residues. V dropped 4 bases and J dropped 3; count of bases not matched to a gene: 9. The CDR3: CASSRFDREVGNTIYF. The CDR3 DNA reads as TGTGCCAGCAGCCGTTTCGACAGGGAGGTTGGAAACACCATATATTTT.

This clonotype has just one count. Just one base apart from a much larger clone, this may be a read error. The chain joins TRBV6-5 to TRBJ1-4, with D unresolved. Germline loops: CDR1 MNHEY, CDR2 SVGAGI. The CDR3 consists of 13 residues. The CDR3 region is CAGSYSSTFKLFF. CDR3 nucleotide sequence: TGTGCCGGCAGTTACAGTTCTACATTTAAACTGTTTTTT.

This clonotype occurred a few times. The chain combines TRBV29-1 with TRBJ2-2; the D call may be TRBD1 or TRBD2 (6 bases each). Germline V gene lookup returns CDR1 SQVTM and CDR2 ANQGSEA. The CDR3 is made up of 13 amino acids. With 4 bases removed from V and 5 bases from J, the gap between germline ends came to 11 bases. CDR3 residues: CSVAGGWTGELFF. CDR3 in DNA: TGCAGCGTTGCCGGGGGCTGGACCGGGGAGCTGTTTTTT.

V and J are TRBV5-4 and TRBJ1-2, with D unresolved. There are 15 residues in the CDR3. Germline V lookup: CDR1 SGHNT, CDR2 YYREEE (reference sequence). Trimming took off 3 bases at V and 0 bases at J, with 12 bases between the two ends. The CDR3 DNA reads TGTGCCAGCAGCTCAGTTTCCCGGGCTAACTATGGCTACACCTTC. It yields the protein CASSSVSRANYGYTF.

The table lists this clonotype with many counts. CDR3 protein: CASSVEGNTEAFF. DNA of the CDR3: TGTGCCAGCAGTGTAGAAGGGAACACTGAAGCTTTCTTT. The V and J genes are TRBV28 and TRBJ1-1; D is undetermined. CDR1 MDHEN and CDR2 SYDVKM come from the germline V gene. The CDR3 contains 13 residues. V was trimmed by 5 bases and J by 1 base, leaving 8 bases between them.

This clonotype was counted only a few times. The V call is TRBV6-5, the J call TRBJ1-6; 7 nucleotides align to TRBD1. The junction had 9 bases not matched to a gene; V was cut back by 7 bases and J by 9 bases. This CDR3 is 14 amino acids long. Germline CDR1 MNHEY, CDR2 SVGAGI. This CDR3 is CASTFGQESSPLHF. CDR3 coding DNA: TGTGCCAGCACCTTTGGACAGGAGAGTTCACCCCTCCACTTT.

This chain uses TRBV20-1 with TRBJ1-5, with a possible D match to TRBD1 (6 bases). V lost 0 bases to trimming and J lost 7 bases, with 7 bases between them. Germline loops: CDR1 DFQATT, CDR2 SNEGSKA (reference sequence). This CDR3 contains 12 residues. CDR3 loop: CSARDQGQPQHF. The CDR3 DNA reads as TGCAGTGCTAGAGATCAGGGGCAGCCCCAGCATTTT.